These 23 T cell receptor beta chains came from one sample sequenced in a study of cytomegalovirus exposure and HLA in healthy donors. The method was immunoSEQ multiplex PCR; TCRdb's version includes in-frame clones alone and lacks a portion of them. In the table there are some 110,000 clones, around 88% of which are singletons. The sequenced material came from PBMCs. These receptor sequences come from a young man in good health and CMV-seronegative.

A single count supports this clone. CDR3 residues: CSVTGDPNTGELFF. DNA of the CDR3: TGCAGCGTCACAGGGGACCCGAACACCGGGGAGCTGTTTTTT. The chain has TRBV29-1 and TRBJ2-2, with 7 bases aligning to TRBD1. CDR1 is SQVTM and CDR2 is ANQGSEA in the germline V gene. The CDR3 has 14 residues. The V and J ends lost 6 bases and 0 bases, in that order; junction bases with no gene match: 4.

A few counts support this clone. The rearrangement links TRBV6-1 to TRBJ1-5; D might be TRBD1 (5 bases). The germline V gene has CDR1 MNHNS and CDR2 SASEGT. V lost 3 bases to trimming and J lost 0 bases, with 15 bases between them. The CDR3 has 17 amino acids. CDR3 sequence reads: CASSEGSGFSSNQPQHF. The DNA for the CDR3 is TGTGCCAGCAGTGAGGGCTCAGGGTTTTCTAGCAATCAGCCCCAGCATTTT.

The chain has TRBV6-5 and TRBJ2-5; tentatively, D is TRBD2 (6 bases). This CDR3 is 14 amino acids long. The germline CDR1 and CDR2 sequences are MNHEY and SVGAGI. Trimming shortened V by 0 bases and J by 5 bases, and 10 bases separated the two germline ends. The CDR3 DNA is TGTGCCAGCAGTTACTCTGAACTAGCTGAGACCCAGTACTTC. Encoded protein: CASSYSELAETQYF.

The CDR3 region is CASSGVGQRTDTQYF. Here the CDR3 DNA reads TGCGCCAGCAGCGGGGTCGGACAACGCACAGATACGCAGTATTTT. V is TRBV4-1 and J is TRBJ2-3; D perhaps matches TRBD1 (5 bases). V lost 5 bases and J 1 base, leaving 13 bases between the germline ends. CDR1 is MGHRA, CDR2 YSYEKL, per germline. The CDR3 length is 15 residues.

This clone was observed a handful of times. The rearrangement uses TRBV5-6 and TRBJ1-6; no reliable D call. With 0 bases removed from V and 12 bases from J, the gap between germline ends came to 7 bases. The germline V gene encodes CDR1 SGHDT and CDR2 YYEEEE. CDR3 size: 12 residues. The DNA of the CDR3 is TGTGCCAGCAGCTTGGGCGGTAGACCCCTCCACTTT. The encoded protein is CASSLGGRPLHF.

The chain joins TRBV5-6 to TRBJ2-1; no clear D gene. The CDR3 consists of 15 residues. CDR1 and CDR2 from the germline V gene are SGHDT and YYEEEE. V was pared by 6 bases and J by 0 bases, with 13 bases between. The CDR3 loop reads CASTIDPSSYNEQFF. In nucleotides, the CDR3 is TGTGCCAGCACCATCGACCCTAGCTCCTACAATGAGCAGTTCTTC.

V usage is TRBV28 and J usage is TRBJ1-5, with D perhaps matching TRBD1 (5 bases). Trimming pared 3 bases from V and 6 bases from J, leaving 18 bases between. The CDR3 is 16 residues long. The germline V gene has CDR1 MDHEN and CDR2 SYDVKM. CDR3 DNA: TGTGCCAGCAGTTTGTCTCGGCAGGGCTCGGGTCAGCCCCAGCATTTT. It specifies CASSLSRQGSGQPQHF.

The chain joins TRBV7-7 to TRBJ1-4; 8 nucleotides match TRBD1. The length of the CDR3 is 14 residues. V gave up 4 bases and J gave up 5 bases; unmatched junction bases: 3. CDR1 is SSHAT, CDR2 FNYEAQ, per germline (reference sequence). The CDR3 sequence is CASSSGQENEKLFF. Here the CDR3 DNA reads TGTGCCAGCAGCTCGGGACAGGAGAATGAAAAACTGTTTTTT.

CDR3 residues: CASSHPDRNYGYTF. For the CDR3, the DNA is TGTGCCAGCAGCCACCCCGACAGAAACTATGGCTACACCTTC. The genes are TRBV7-9 and TRBJ1-2; D possibly corresponds to TRBD1 (5 bases). CDR1 and CDR2 from the germline V gene are SEHNR and FQNEAQ (reference sequence). Trimming removed 5 bases at V and 2 bases at J, with 12 bases between. CDR3 length: 14 residues.

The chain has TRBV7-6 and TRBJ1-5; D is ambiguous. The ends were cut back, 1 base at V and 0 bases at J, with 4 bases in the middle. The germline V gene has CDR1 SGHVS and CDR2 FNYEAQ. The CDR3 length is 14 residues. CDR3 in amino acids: CASSLEYSNQPQHF. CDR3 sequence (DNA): TGTGCCAGCAGCTTAGAATATAGCAATCAGCCCCAGCATTTT.

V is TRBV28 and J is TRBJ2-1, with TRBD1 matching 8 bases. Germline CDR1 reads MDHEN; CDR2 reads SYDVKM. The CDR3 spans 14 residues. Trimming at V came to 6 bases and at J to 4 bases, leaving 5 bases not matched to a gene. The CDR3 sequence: CASRRTGSYNEQFF. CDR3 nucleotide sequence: TGTGCCAGCAGAAGGACAGGGTCTTACAATGAGCAGTTCTTC.

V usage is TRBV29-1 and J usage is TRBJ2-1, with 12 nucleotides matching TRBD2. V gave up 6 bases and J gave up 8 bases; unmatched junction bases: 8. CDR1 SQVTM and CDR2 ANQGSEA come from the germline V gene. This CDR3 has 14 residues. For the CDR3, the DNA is TGCAGCGTCACGACTAGCGGGAGCACGGATGAGCAGTTCTTC. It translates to CSVTTSGSTDEQFF.

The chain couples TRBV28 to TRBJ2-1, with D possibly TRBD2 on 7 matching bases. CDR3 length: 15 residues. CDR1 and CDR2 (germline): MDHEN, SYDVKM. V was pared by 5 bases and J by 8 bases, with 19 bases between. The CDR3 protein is CASSRGGGFFDEQFF. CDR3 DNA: TGTGCCAGCAGTCGAGGGGGGGGTTTCTTTGATGAGCAGTTCTTC.

This CDR3 is CASSPRQTYEQYF. DNA for the CDR3: TGTGCCAGCTCACCCAGACAGACCTACGAGCAGTACTTC. This chain uses TRBV18 with TRBJ2-7; D is possibly TRBD1 (5 bases). Trimming cost V 3 bases and J 2 bases, with 8 bases left between them. In germline, CDR1 is KGHSH, CDR2 LQKENI. This CDR3 region has 13 residues. The variable domain in full, with the rest retrieved from reference TRBV18 and TRBJ2-7, is NAGVMQNPRHLVRRRGQEARLRCSPMKGHSHVYWYRQLPEEGLKFMVYLQKENIIDESGMPKERFSAEFPKEGPSILRIQQVVRGDSAAYFCASSPRQTYEQYFGPGTRLTVT.

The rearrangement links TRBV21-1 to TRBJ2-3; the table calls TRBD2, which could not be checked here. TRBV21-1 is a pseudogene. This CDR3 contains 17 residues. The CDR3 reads CASSSWRGFVFADTQYF. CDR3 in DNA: TGTGCCAGCAGCAGTTGGCGAGGGTTTGTTTTCGCAGATACGCAGTATTTT.

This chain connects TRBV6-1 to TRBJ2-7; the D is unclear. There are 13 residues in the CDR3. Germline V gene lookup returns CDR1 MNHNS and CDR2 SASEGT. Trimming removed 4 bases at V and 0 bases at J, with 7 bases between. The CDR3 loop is CASSVPGSYEQYF. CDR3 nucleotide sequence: TGTGCCAGCAGTGTGCCGGGCTCCTACGAGCAGTACTTC.

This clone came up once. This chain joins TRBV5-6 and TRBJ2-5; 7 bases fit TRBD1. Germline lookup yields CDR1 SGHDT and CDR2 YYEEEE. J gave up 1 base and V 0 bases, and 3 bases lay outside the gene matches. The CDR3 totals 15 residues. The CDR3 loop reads CASSLGDRVQETQYF. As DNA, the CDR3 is TGTGCCAGCAGCTTGGGGGACAGAGTCCAAGAGACCCAGTACTTC.

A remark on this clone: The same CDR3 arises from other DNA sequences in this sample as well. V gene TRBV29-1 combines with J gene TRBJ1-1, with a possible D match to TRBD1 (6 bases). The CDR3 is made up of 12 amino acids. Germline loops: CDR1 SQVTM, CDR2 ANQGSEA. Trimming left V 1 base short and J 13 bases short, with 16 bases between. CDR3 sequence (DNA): TGCAGCGTTGAAGTCGCGGGGGGCTGGGGTTTCTTT. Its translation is CSVEVAGGWGFF.

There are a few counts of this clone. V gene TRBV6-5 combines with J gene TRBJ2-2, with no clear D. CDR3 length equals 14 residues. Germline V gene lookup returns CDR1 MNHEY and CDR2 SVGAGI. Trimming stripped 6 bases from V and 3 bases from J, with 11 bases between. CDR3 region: CASRAGADTGELFF. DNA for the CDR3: TGTGCCAGCAGAGCCGGCGCGGACACCGGGGAGCTGTTTTTT.

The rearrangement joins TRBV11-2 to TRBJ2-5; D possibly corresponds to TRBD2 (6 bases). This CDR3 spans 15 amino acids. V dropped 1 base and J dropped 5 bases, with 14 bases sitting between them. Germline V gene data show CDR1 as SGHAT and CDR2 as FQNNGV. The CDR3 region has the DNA TGTGCCAGCAGCTTAGTTCGGGGGACTTTTGAGACCCAGTACTTC. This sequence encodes CASSLVRGTFETQYF.

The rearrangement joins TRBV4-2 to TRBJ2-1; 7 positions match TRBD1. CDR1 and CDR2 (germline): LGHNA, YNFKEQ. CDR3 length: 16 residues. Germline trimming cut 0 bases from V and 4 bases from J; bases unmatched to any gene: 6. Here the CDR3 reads CASSQESTGPYNEQFF. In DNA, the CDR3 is TGTGCCAGCAGCCAAGAATCGACAGGGCCTTACAATGAGCAGTTCTTC.

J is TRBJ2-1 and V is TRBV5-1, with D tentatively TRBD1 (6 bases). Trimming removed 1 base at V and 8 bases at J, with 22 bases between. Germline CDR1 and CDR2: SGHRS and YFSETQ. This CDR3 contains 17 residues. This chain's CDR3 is CASSLYHSGTTYDEQFF. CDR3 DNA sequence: TGCGCCAGCAGCTTGTATCATTCAGGGACAACTTACGATGAGCAGTTCTTC.

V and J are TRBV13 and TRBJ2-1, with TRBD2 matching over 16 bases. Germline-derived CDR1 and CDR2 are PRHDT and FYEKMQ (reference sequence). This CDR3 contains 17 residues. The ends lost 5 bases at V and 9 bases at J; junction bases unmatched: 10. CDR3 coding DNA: TGTGCCAGCAGCCAAATGGGACTAGCGGGGGGGGATGGTGAGCAGTTCTTC. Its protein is CASSQMGLAGGDGEQFF.